This T cell receptor (beta chain) was identified during a study of blood T cell repertoires in COVID-19. Study-level information: The origin of the acute and convalescent COVID-19 samples was the United States, Italy and Spain. T cells, B-cell-depleted T cells, or PBMCs provided the cDNA or gDNA that served as material.

As handled by the study authors: Estimated nucleated cell counts came from reference gene primer amplification. TCRdb keeps only in-frame clones here, not all; method: immunoSEQ multiplex PCR. V and J calls plus clone size are reproduced from that table; the DNA served to infer D and trimming. The sample includes about 94,000 clones, 80% of them seen just once. The CDR3 is 16 residues long. V gave up 5 bases and J gave up 7 bases; unmatched junction bases: 10. Germline-derived CDR1 and CDR2 are KGHDR and SFDVKD. The receptor was derived from a human donor in a cohort sampled during active COVID-19. The rearrangement links TRBV24-1 to TRBJ1-5; 10 nucleotides match TRBD1. Input material: peripheral blood. The CDR3 sequence: CATSVGDRGREQPQHF. In DNA form, the CDR3 reads TGTGCCACCAGTGTGGGGGACAGGGGAAGGGAACAGCCCCAGCATTTT.